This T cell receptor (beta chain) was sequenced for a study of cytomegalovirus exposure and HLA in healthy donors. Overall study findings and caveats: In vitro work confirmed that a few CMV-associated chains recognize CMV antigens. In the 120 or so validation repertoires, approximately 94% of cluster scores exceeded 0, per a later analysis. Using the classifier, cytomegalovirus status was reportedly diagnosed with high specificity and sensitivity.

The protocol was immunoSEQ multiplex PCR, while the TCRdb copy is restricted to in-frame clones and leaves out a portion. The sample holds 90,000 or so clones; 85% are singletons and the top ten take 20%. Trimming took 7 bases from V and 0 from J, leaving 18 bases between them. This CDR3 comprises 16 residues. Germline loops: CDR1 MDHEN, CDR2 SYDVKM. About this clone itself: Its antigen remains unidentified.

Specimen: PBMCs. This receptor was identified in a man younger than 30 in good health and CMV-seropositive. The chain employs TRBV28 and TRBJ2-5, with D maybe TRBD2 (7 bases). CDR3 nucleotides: TGTGCCAGCACCCAAGGGGGGGCCGGGTACCAAGAGACCCAGTACTTC. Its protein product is CASTQGGAGYQETQYF.